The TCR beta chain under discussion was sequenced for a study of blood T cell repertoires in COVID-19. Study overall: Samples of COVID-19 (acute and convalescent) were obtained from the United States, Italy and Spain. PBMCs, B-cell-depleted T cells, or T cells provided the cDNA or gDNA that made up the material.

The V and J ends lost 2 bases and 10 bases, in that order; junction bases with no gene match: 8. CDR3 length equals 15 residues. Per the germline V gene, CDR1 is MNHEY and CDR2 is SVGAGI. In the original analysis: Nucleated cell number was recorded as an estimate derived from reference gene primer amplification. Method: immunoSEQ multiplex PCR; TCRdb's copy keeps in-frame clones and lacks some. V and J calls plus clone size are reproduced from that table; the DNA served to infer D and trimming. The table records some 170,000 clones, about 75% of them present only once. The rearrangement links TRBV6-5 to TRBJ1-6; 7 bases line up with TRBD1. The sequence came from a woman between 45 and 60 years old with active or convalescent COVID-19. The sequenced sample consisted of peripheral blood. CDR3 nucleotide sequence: TGTGCCAGCAGTTACGCAAGACAGGGAGACTCACCCCTCCACTTT. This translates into CASSYARQGDSPLHF.